These 2 T cell receptor beta chains were sequenced from one sample in a study of blood T cells in healthy people across ages. Then a second PCR, running roughly 7 to 11 cycles, was carried out with a sample-barcoded 5' primer and a J-beta primer mix. Via MiXCR, TCRdb re-called the 5' RACE reads, giving one row per CDR3 protein. This table holds 600,000 to 1,000,000 distinct CDR3 sequences, 20% to 25% found once. This sample also appeared in a second study, on T cells of mothers and their children.

The sample was blood. The receptors were gathered from a boy between 10 and 17 years old in good health.

The V gene is TRBV6-6, the J gene TRBJ2-7, with D possibly TRBD2 on 5 matching bases. This CDR3 is 14 amino acids long. V was cut by 7 bases and J by 4 bases, with 17 bases left in between. The V gene's germline CDR1 is MNHNY and CDR2 SVGAGI (reference sequence). CDR3 protein: CASINGRGDYEQYF. CDR3 DNA sequence: TGTGCCAGCATTAATGGCCGGGGAGATTACGAGCAGTACTTC.

V is TRBV10-3 and J is TRBJ2-2, with 10 bases matching TRBD2. Germline trimming cut 7 bases from V and 1 base from J; bases unmatched to any gene: 6. Germline values: CDR1 ENHRY, CDR2 SYGVKD. This CDR3 comprises 16 residues. The CDR3 DNA reads TGTGCCATCACCAAGACTAGCGGGTGGAACACCGGGGAGCTGTTTTTT. It codes for CAITKTSGWNTGELFF.